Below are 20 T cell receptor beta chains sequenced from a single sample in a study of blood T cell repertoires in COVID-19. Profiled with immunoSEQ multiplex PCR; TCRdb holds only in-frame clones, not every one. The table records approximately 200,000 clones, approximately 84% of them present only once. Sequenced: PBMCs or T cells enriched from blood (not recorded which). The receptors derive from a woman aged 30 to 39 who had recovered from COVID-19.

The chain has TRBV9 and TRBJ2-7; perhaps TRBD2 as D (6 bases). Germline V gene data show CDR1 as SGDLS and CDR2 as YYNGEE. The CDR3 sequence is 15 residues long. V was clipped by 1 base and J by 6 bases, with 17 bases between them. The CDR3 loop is CASSVSWLPGGEQYF. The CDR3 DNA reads TGTGCCAGCAGCGTAAGCTGGCTCCCCGGGGGCGAGCAGTACTTC.

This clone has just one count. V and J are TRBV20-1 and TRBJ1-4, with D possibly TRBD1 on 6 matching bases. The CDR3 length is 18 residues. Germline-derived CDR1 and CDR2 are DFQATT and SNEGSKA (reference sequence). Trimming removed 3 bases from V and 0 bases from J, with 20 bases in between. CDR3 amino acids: CSASPYTRDTTTNEKLFF. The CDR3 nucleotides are TGCAGTGCTAGTCCTTATACCCGGGACACAACAACTAATGAAAAACTGTTTTTT.

The CDR3: CASTRTGEDQYF. In nucleotides, the CDR3 is TGTGCCAGCACCCGGACAGGGGAAGACCAGTACTTC. This chain connects TRBV2 to TRBJ2-5; TRBD1 matches at 9 bases. CDR3 length: 12 amino acids. Trimming took 7 bases from V and 10 from J; bases not matched to a gene: 7. The germline V gene has CDR1 SNHLY and CDR2 FYNNEI.

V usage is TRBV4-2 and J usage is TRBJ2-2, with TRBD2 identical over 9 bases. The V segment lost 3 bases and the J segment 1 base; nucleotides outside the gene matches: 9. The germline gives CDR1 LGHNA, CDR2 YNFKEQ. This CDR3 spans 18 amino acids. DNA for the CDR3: TGTGCCAGCAGCCAGTCCGGGACTAGCATCCGGAACACCGGGGAGCTGTTTTTT. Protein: CASSQSGTSIRNTGELFF.

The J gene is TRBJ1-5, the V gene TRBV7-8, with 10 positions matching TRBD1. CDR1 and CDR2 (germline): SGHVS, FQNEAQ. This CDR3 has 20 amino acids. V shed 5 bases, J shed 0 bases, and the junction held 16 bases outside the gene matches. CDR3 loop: CASSHRQGADSLYSNQPQHF. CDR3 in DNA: TGTGCCAGCAGCCACAGACAGGGGGCCGACTCATTATATAGCAATCAGCCCCAGCATTTT.

Here the CDR3 reads CSVDPTGLGGYTF. Written as DNA, the CDR3 is TGCAGCGTAGACCCTACAGGGTTGGGTGGCTACACCTTC. The J gene is TRBJ1-2, the V gene TRBV29-1; D perhaps matches TRBD1 (6 bases). This CDR3 has 13 amino acids. V dropped 6 bases and J dropped 7 bases, with 18 bases sitting between them. Germline assignment: CDR1 SQVTM and CDR2 ANQGSEA.

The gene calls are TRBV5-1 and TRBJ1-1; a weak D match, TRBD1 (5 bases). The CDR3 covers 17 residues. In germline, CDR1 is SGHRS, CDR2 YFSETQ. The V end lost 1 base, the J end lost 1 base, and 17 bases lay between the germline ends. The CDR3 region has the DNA TGCGCCAGCAGCTTGATTCCGACAGACAGATCGAACACTGAAGCTTTCTTT. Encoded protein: CASSLIPTDRSNTEAFF. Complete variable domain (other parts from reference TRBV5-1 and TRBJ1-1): KAGVTQTPRYLIKTRGQQVTLSCSPISGHRSVSWYQQTPGQGLQFLFEYFSETQRNKGNFPGRFSGRQFSNSRSEMNVSTLELGDSALYLCASSLIPTDRSNTEAFFGQGTRLTVV.

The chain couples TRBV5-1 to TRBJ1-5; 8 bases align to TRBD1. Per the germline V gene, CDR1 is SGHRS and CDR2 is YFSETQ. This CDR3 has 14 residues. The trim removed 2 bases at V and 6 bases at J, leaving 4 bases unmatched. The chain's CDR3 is CASSFGQGAQPQHF. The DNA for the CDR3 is TGCGCCAGCAGCTTTGGGCAGGGGGCTCAGCCCCAGCATTTT.

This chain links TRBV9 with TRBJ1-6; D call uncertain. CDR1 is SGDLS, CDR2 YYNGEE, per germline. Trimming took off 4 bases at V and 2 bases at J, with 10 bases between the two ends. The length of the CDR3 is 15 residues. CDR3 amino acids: CASSTAGTYNSPLHF. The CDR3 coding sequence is TGTGCCAGCAGCACCGCGGGGACCTATAATTCACCCCTCCACTTT.

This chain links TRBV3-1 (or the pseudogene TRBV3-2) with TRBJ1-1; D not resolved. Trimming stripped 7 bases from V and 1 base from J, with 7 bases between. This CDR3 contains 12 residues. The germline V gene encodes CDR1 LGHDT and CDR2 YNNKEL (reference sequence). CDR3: CASTRRNTEAFF. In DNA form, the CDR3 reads TGTGCCAGCACCCGCAGGAACACTGAAGCTTTCTTT.

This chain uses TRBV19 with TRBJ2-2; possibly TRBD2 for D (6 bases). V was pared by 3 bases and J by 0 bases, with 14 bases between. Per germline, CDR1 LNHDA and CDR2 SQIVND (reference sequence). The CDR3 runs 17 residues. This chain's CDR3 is CASSIKALAANTGELFF. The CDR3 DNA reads TGTGCCAGTAGTATCAAGGCGTTAGCGGCGAACACCGGGGAGCTGTTTTTT.

CDR3 region: CASSPQGSLSEKLFF. The CDR3 DNA reads as TGTGCCAGCAGCCCACAGGGGAGTTTGAGTGAAAAACTGTTTTTT. This chain links TRBV2 with TRBJ1-4, with TRBD1 matching 7 bases. V shed 6 bases and J 7 bases; nucleotides not matched to a gene: 11. CDR1 is SNHLY and CDR2 is FYNNEI in the germline V gene. The CDR3 runs 15 residues. Full variable domain (outside the CDR3, taken from reference TRBV2 and TRBJ1-4): EPEVTQTPSHQVTQMGQEVILRCVPISNHLYFYWYRQILGQKVEFLVSFYNNEISEKSEIFDDQFSVERPDGSNFTLKIRSTKLEDSAMYFCASSPQGSLSEKLFFGSGTQLSVL.

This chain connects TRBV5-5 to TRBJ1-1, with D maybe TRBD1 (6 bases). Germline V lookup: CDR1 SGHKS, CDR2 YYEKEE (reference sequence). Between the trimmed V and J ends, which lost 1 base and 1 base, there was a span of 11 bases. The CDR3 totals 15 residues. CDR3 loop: CASSLLGARNTEAFF. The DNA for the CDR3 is TGTGCCAGCAGCTTGTTGGGGGCACGGAACACTGAAGCTTTCTTT.

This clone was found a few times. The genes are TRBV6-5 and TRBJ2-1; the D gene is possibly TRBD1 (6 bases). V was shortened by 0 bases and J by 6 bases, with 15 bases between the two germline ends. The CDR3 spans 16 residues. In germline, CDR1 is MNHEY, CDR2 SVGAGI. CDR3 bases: TGTGCCAGCAGTTACTCTAAGGCAGGGGATGGCAATGAGCAGTTCTTC. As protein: CASSYSKAGDGNEQFF.

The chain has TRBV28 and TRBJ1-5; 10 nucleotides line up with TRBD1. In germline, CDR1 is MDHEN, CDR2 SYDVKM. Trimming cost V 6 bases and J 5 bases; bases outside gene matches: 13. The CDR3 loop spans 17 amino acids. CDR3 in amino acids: CASSRQGASMVDQPQHF. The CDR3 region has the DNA TGTGCCAGCAGCAGACAGGGGGCATCTATGGTCGATCAGCCCCAGCATTTT.

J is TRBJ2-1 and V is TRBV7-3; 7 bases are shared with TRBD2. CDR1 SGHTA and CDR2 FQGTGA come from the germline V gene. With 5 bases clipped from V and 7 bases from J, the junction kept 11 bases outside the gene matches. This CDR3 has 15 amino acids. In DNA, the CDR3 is TGTGCCAGCAGCGCCCATGGGGGGGTCGGAAATGAGCAGTTCTTC. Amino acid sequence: CASSAHGGVGNEQFF. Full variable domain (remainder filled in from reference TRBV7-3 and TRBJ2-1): GAGVSQTPSNKVTEKGKYVELRCDPISGHTALYWYRQSLGQGPEFLIYFQGTGAADDSGLPNDRFFAVRPEGSVSTLKIQRTERGDSAVYLCASSAHGGVGNEQFFGPGTRLTVL.

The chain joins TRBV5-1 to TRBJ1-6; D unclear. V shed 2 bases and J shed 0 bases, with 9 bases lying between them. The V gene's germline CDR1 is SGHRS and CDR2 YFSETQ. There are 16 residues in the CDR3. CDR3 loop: CASSFEPGSYNSPLHF. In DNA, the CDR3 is TGCGCCAGCAGCTTTGAGCCCGGCTCCTATAATTCACCCCTCCACTTT.

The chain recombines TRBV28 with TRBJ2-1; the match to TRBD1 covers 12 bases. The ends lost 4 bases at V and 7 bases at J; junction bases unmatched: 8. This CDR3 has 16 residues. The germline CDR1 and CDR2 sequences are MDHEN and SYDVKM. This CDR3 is CASSSAGTGGLNEQFF. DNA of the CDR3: TGTGCCAGCAGTTCCGCCGGGACAGGGGGCTTAAATGAGCAGTTCTTC.

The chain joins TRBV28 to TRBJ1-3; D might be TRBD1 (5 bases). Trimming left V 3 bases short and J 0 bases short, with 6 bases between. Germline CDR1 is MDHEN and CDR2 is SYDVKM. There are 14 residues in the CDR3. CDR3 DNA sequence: TGTGCCAGCAGTTTGACAGCCTCTGGAAACACCATATATTTT. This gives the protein CASSLTASGNTIYF.

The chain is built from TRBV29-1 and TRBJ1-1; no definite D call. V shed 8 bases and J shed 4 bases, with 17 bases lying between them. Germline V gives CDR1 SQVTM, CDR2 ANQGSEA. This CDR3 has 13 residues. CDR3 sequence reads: CSTEVGTTTEAFF. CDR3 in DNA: TGCAGCACCGAGGTAGGAACGACCACTGAAGCTTTCTTT.